These 32 T cell receptor beta chains originate from one sample sequenced in a study of OX40 agonist ivuxolimab in advanced cancers. The library was obtained by the immunoSEQ multiplex PCR assay. The source is immuneACCESS, and TCRdb retained only in-frame sequences with V and J called. Part of the clones is not carried over; for the studies checked, unresolved V genes explain less than half of this, and the remainder is unexplained. The sample table contains tens of thousands of clones; only one count was recorded for around 87% of them. The ten top clones hold under 0.5% of the sample. Source: CD4+ or CD8+ T cells sorted from blood, taken in a trial of the OX40 agonist ivuxolimab. All receptors come from an adult with an advanced solid tumor such as melanoma, head and neck, liver or kidney cancer.

The chain is built from TRBV23-1 and TRBJ2-1, with D maybe TRBD2 (7 bases). TRBV23-1 is identified as an open reading frame with a role that is uncertain. V was cut by 3 bases and J by 8 bases, with 20 bases left in between. CDR3 length equals 16 residues. The CDR3 here is CASSHWGGRGGDEQFF. CDR3 coding DNA: TGCGCCAGCAGTCATTGGGGGGGGCGTGGTGGCGATGAGCAGTTCTTC.

The J gene is TRBJ1-6, the V gene TRBV6-5; D might be TRBD1 (6 bases). This CDR3 has 16 amino acids. In germline, CDR1 is MNHEY, CDR2 SVGAGI. With 4 bases removed from V and 6 bases from J, the gap between germline ends came to 16 bases. The DNA for the CDR3 is TGTGCCAGCAGTTCTCGAGGGGGGGCCGGTAATTCACCCCTCCACTTT. As protein: CASSSRGGAGNSPLHF.

This clone was picked up a small number of times. V and J are TRBV5-8 and TRBJ1-2; a possible D gene is TRBD1 (6 bases). This CDR3 has 16 amino acids. The V end lost 6 bases, the J end lost 3 bases, and 21 bases lay between the germline ends. Germline assignment: CDR1 SGHTS and CDR2 YDEGEE. CDR3: CASTNIYGGNHYGYTF. CDR3 in DNA: TGTGCCAGCACCAATATATATGGGGGCAATCACTATGGCTACACCTTC.

The genes are TRBV10-3 and TRBJ2-3, with 10 bases that match TRBD2. Germline V CDR1 and CDR2: ENHRY, SYGVKD. After removal of 7 bases from V and 3 bases from J, the junction contained 10 bases not matched to a gene. This CDR3 is built from 16 residues. The CDR3 protein is CAIMGGAGGVTDTQYF. The CDR3 DNA is TGTGCCATCATGGGGGGAGCGGGAGGGGTGACAGATACGCAGTATTTT.

This chain uses TRBV4-2 with TRBJ1-2; D possibly corresponds to TRBD1 (6 bases). This CDR3 contains 15 residues. Germline V gives CDR1 LGHNA, CDR2 YNFKEQ. Trimming cost V 0 bases and J 5 bases, with 13 bases left between them. The CDR3 coding sequence is TGTGCCAGCAGCCAAGAGGAAAGAGGGGGGTATGGCTACACCTTC. Translated, it gives CASSQEERGGYGYTF.

CDR3 in amino acids: CASSQNLAGGKETQYF. The DNA of the CDR3 is TGTGCCAGCAGCCAAAACTTAGCGGGGGGGAAGGAGACCCAGTACTTC. This chain joins TRBV5-4 and TRBJ2-5; 11 positions match TRBD2. CDR1 and CDR2 (germline): SGHNT, YYREEE (reference sequence). There are 16 residues in the CDR3. V shed 4 bases and J 5 bases; nucleotides not matched to a gene: 10.

This clone is a singleton in its sample. This chain links TRBV10-3 with TRBJ1-6, with 8 bases fitting TRBD1. J lost 5 bases, V lost 6 bases, and 6 bases had no gene match. This CDR3 has 15 amino acids. Germline V gives CDR1 ENHRY, CDR2 SYGVKD. CDR3 loop: CAIRVRTGNNSPLHF. The CDR3 coding sequence is TGTGCCATCAGGGTGCGGACAGGGAATAATTCACCCCTCCACTTT.

The rearrangement uses TRBV14 and TRBJ2-7, with D perhaps TRBD2 (5 bases). V was trimmed by 1 base and J by 6 bases, leaving 22 bases between them. This CDR3 contains 17 residues. Germline V gives CDR1 SGHDN, CDR2 FVKESK. CDR3 residues: CASSQGAGWLDLGEQYF. The CDR3 bases are TGTGCCAGCAGCCAAGGGGCTGGTTGGCTGGACTTGGGCGAGCAGTACTTC.

This sequence joins TRBV5-4 and TRBJ2-1, with TRBD1 matching over 8 bases. V was clipped by 0 bases and J by 15 bases; unmatched bases: 17. Germline loops: CDR1 SGHNT, CDR2 YYREEE (reference sequence). The CDR3 runs to 16 residues. In DNA, the CDR3 is TGTGCCAGCAGCTTGGAGTCAGGGGGCGCAGGACGGGAGAGGTTCTTC. Translated: CASSLESGGAGRERFF.

This chain uses TRBV18 with TRBJ2-3, with 9 bases matching TRBD2. The CDR3 contains 17 residues. Germline V gene sequence: CDR1 KGHSH, CDR2 LQKENI. The V gene end was trimmed by 5 bases and the J gene end by 2 bases; junction bases not matched to a gene: 11. The CDR3: CASSSKGSGGYTDTQYF. Written as DNA, the CDR3 is TGTGCCAGCTCATCAAAAGGTAGCGGGGGCTACACAGATACGCAGTATTTT.

This clone was seen just once. The chain uses TRBV4-2 and TRBJ2-1; no firm D call. CDR1 is LGHNA and CDR2 is YNFKEQ in the germline V gene. The germline V and J ends were trimmed by 0 bases and 0 bases, with 12 bases remaining between them. The CDR3 has 17 residues. The CDR3 here is CASSQEARGSSYNEQFF. For the CDR3, the DNA is TGTGCCAGCAGCCAAGAAGCCCGCGGAAGCTCCTACAATGAGCAGTTCTTC.

V gene TRBV7-9 combines with J gene TRBJ1-2; D remains unclear. Trimming took 1 base from V and 4 from J, leaving 7 bases between them. Germline loops: CDR1 SEHNR, CDR2 FQNEAQ (reference sequence). CDR3 length: 13 amino acids. The CDR3 sequence: CASSLDTGYGYTF. The CDR3 nucleotides are TGTGCCAGCAGCTTAGACACGGGCTATGGCTACACCTTC.

V gene TRBV2 combines with J gene TRBJ1-5; weak D call: TRBD1 (6 bases). The germline gives CDR1 SNHLY, CDR2 FYNNEI. The CDR3 covers 15 residues. V was shortened by 7 bases and J by 4 bases, with 17 bases between the two germline ends. The CDR3 spells CASNLQGWGNQPQHF. CDR3 nucleotide sequence: TGTGCCAGCAATCTACAGGGATGGGGAAATCAGCCCCAGCATTTT.

The chain carries TRBV6-6 and TRBJ1-2, with TRBD1 as a possible D gene (5 bases). Per germline, CDR1 MNHNY and CDR2 SVGAGI (reference sequence). The CDR3 spans 11 residues. V was shortened by 7 bases and J by 8 bases, with 11 bases between the two germline ends. The CDR3 is CASTSRGGYTF. The CDR3 DNA follows: TGTGCCAGCACTTCGAGGGGCGGCTACACCTTC.

This clone was detected once. The J gene is TRBJ1-6, the V gene TRBV6-1; no definite D call. CDR1 is MNHNS and CDR2 is SASEGT in the germline V gene. This CDR3 is built from 16 residues. V was pared by 2 bases and J by 0 bases, with 8 bases between. CDR3 sequence reads: CASSEHWSSYNSPLHF. Here the CDR3 DNA reads TGTGCCAGCAGTGAACACTGGAGCTCCTATAATTCACCCCTCCACTTT.

The chain recombines TRBV7-2 with TRBJ2-5, with D tentatively TRBD1 (6 bases). The CDR3 consists of 12 residues. The V and J ends lost 5 bases and 11 bases respectively, with 15 bases between them. CDR1 SGHTA and CDR2 FQGNSA come from the germline V gene. This chain's CDR3 is CASSRDKGEQYF. The CDR3 DNA reads TGTGCCAGCAGCCGGGACAAAGGGGAGCAGTACTTC.

The chain employs TRBV15 and TRBJ2-7; tentative D call: TRBD1 (6 bases). Looked up from germline, CDR1 is LNHNV and CDR2 is YYDKDF (reference sequence). V dropped 6 bases and J dropped 0 bases, with 15 bases sitting between them. The CDR3 length is 15 residues. The CDR3 loop is CATRPTGLNSYEQYF. CDR3 nucleotides: TGTGCCACCAGACCGACAGGACTTAACTCCTACGAGCAGTACTTC. The full variable domain, rest sourced from reference TRBV15 and TRBJ2-7, is DAMVIQNPRYQVTQFGKPVTLSCSQTLNHNVMYWYQQKSSQAPKLLFHYYDKDFNNEADTPDNFQSRRPNTSFCFLDIRSPGLGDTAMYLCATRPTGLNSYEQYFGPGTRLTVT.

J is TRBJ1-1 and V is TRBV7-9; D unresolved. This CDR3 is built from 13 residues. The V end lost 0 bases, the J end lost 9 bases, and 11 bases lay between the germline ends. In germline, CDR1 is SEHNR, CDR2 FQNEAQ (reference sequence). As DNA, the CDR3 is TGTGCCAGCAGCTTAGCGGAGGCAGATCAAGCTTTCTTT. Its translation: CASSLAEADQAFF.

The chain combines TRBV29-1 with TRBJ1-2; no firm D call. Germline-derived CDR1 and CDR2 are SQVTM and ANQGSEA. Trimming removed 1 base from V and 6 bases from J, with 9 bases in between. This CDR3 has 12 amino acids. CDR3 sequence (DNA): TGCAGCGTTGAAGGACTCGTAGATGGCTACACCTTC. Its protein is CSVEGLVDGYTF.

The chain carries TRBV11-2 and TRBJ2-3; tentatively, D is TRBD1 (5 bases). This CDR3 spans 16 amino acids. Germline V gene sequence: CDR1 SGHAT, CDR2 FQNNGV. V lost 4 bases and J 3 bases, leaving 17 bases between the germline ends. CDR3 nucleotide sequence: TGTGCCAGCAGCTCCGGCAGGGATTTTTGGACAGATACGCAGTATTTT. Translating gives CASSSGRDFWTDTQYF.

V usage is TRBV28 and J usage is TRBJ2-7; no clear D. CDR3 size: 12 residues. Trimming took off 3 bases at V and 3 bases at J, with 6 bases between the two ends. CDR1 and CDR2 from the germline V gene are MDHEN and SYDVKM. This chain's CDR3 is CASSFPLYEQYF. The CDR3 DNA sequence: TGTGCCAGCAGTTTTCCTCTCTACGAGCAGTACTTC.

Note on this clone: A read error may account for a junction end that differs from germline. V and J are TRBV6-5 and TRBJ1-2; D unresolved. Germline-derived CDR1 and CDR2 are MNHEY and SVGAGI. The CDR3 sequence is 12 residues long. As DNA, the CDR3 is TGTGCCAGCAGTTACCTTGGCGGAGAGTCTCACTTC. The encoded protein is CASSYLGGESHF.

V gene TRBV9 combines with J gene TRBJ2-3, with 7 bases lining up with TRBD2. The CDR3 spans 17 residues. CDR1 and CDR2 from the germline V gene are SGDLS and YYNGEE. V shed 0 bases, J shed 1 base, and the junction held 8 bases outside the gene matches. CDR3 sequence reads: CASSVDGMAGGTDTQYF. The CDR3 DNA reads TGTGCCAGCAGCGTAGATGGTATGGCGGGGGGCACAGATACGCAGTATTTT. Variable domain in full (rest from reference TRBV9 and TRBJ2-3): DSGVTQTPKHLITATGQRVTLRCSPRSGDLSVYWYQQSLDQGLQFLIQYYNGEERAKGNILERFSAQQFPDLHSELNLSSLELGDSALYFCASSVDGMAGGTDTQYFGPGTRLTVL.

Note on this clone: Its ends do not fully match the called genes, so a read error is possible. The chain links TRBV4-1 to TRBJ2-7; D ambiguous. The CDR3 covers 19 residues. CDR1 is MGHRA and CDR2 is YSYEKL in the germline V gene. The CDR3 DNA is TGCGCCAGCAGCCAAGATAAGTCCCTTCGGAGACACGGTACTGCGAGCTTGGACTTC. It specifies CASSQDKSLRRHGTASLDF.

This clone was picked up one time. The chain recombines TRBV15 with TRBJ2-7, with D possibly TRBD1 on 6 matching bases. CDR1 is LNHNV, CDR2 YYDKDF, per germline (reference sequence). With 2 bases removed from V and 6 bases from J, the gap between germline ends came to 11 bases. This CDR3 has 13 residues. In DNA form, the CDR3 reads TGTGCCACCAGCAGATGGACAGCCGCCGAGCAGTACTTC. Its protein product is CATSRWTAAEQYF.

V is TRBV4-1 and J is TRBJ2-5; 10 positions agree with TRBD2. CDR3 length: 16 amino acids. J lost 2 bases, V lost 3 bases, and 6 bases had no gene match. Germline V gene data show CDR1 as MGHRA and CDR2 as YSYEKL. The CDR3 DNA reads as TGCGCCAGCAGCCACCCGGGACTAGCGTCTCAAGAGACCCAGTACTTC. Amino acids: CASSHPGLASQETQYF.

The J gene is TRBJ1-1, the V gene TRBV7-3, with a tentative D call TRBD1 (6 bases). The CDR3 runs 13 residues. V was shortened by 5 bases and J by 5 bases, with 12 bases between the two germline ends. Per the germline V gene, CDR1 is SGHTA and CDR2 is FQGTGA. CDR3 DNA sequence: TGTGCCAGCAGCCTCTCAGGGGCGACTGAAGCTTTCTTT. It specifies CASSLSGATEAFF.

The genes are TRBV19 and TRBJ2-2; D is perhaps TRBD1 or TRBD2 (5 bases each). Germline V gene lookup returns CDR1 LNHDA and CDR2 SQIVND (reference sequence). Deletions cut 4 bases from V and 7 bases from J, with 7 bases between. The length of the CDR3 is 12 residues. The CDR3 nucleotides read TGTGCCAGTAGTAGGGGGAACGGGGAGCTGTTTTTT. Residues: CASSRGNGELFF. The full variable domain, completed using reference TRBV19 and TRBJ2-2, is DGGITQSPKYLFRKEGQNVTLSCEQNLNHDAMYWYRQDPGQGLRLIYYSQIVNDFQKGDIAEGYSVSREKKESFPLTVTSAQKNPTAFYLCASSRGNGELFFGEGSRLTVL.

This chain links TRBV9 with TRBJ2-5; 7 nucleotides agree with TRBD1. CDR1 is SGDLS, CDR2 YYNGEE, per germline. V dropped 2 bases and J dropped 4; count of bases not matched to a gene: 8. This CDR3 spans 15 amino acids. As DNA, the CDR3 is TGTGCCAGCAGCGTCACCTCCGACAGGGTAGAGACCCAGTACTTC. Translation gives CASSVTSDRVETQYF.

The rearrangement uses TRBV29-1 and TRBJ1-1; no definite D call. V shed 4 bases and J shed 0 bases, with 9 bases lying between them. This CDR3 region has 13 residues. CDR1 is SQVTM, CDR2 ANQGSEA, per germline. The CDR3 DNA reads TGCAGCGTTGTTCGCCGTATGAACACTGAAGCTTTCTTT. Amino acid sequence: CSVVRRMNTEAFF.

Comments on this clone: The same CDR3 arises from other DNA sequences in this sample as well. The rearrangement links TRBV28 to TRBJ2-1; TRBD2 might be the D (6 bases). V dropped 6 bases and J dropped 15 bases, with 18 bases sitting between them. Germline CDR1 reads MDHEN; CDR2 reads SYDVKM. There are 12 residues in the CDR3. The CDR3 sequence: CASRRGDQPPFF. In DNA form, the CDR3 reads TGTGCCAGCAGGCGCGGGGACCAACCCCCGTTCTTC.

V is TRBV29-1 and J is TRBJ1-1; no clear D. Germline CDR1 reads SQVTM; CDR2 reads ANQGSEA. V shed 5 bases and J shed 11 bases, with 12 bases lying between them. The CDR3 loop spans 10 amino acids. The CDR3 spells CSVFQQRAFF. The CDR3 bases are TGCAGCGTTTTTCAACAGCGGGCTTTCTTT.